The rows below give T cell receptor beta chains drawn from one sample of a study of T cell changes during pregnancy in multiple sclerosis. Sequenced by immunoSEQ multiplex PCR; TCRdb stores in-frame clones only, minus some. The repertoire includes around 50,000 clones, about 86% of them detected once, and approximately 5.3% sits in the top ten. Sequenced: peripheral blood from another person, used as feeder cells. These TCRs come from a human donor whose cells served as feeder cells for cultures in a pregnancy study. Each CDR3 is given with its conserved first and last residue. Each record gives: D gene, J gene, clone size, V gene, CDR3 protein, CDR3 DNA. A D gene is named only where the DNA matches it firmly. A row's size may be missing; if present it is once, few, many or a size class.

>.|TRBJ2-2|.|TRBV5-1
CASSFGREAGELFF
TGCGCCAGCAGCTTTGGCAGAGAAGCCGGGGAGCTGTTTTTT
>.|TRBJ2-4|.|TRBV9
CASSQRGSLGIQYF
TGTGCCAGCAGTCAACGGGGTAGCCTCGGCATTCAGTACTTC
>.|TRBJ2-3|few|TRBV29-1
CSVSRADTQYF
TGCAGCGTTTCCAGGGCAGATACGCAGTATTTT
>TRBD2|TRBJ2-7|.|TRBV4-2
CASSQGGTSGGLRSSYEQYF
TGTGCCAGCAGCCAAGGGGGAACTAGCGGGGGTCTTAGGAGCTCCTACGAGCAGTACTTC
>.|TRBJ2-1|few|TRBV7-9
CASSLDQYNEQFF
TGTGCCAGCAGCTTAGACCAGTACAATGAGCAGTTCTTC
>.|TRBJ1-1|.|TRBV25-1
CASSESGRANTEAFF
TGTGCCAGCAGTGAATCCGGCAGGGCGAACACTGAAGCTTTCTTT
>.|TRBJ1-5|.|TRBV21-1
CADGEDQPQHF
TGTGCGGACGGTGAAGATCAGCCCCAGCATTTT
>.|TRBJ1-4|.|TRBV27
CASSFQEGEKLFF
TGTGCCAGCAGTTTCCAAGAGGGGGAAAAACTGTTTTTT
>.|TRBJ1-2|.|TRBV19
CASSTEGRRGYTF
TGTGCCAGTAGTACGGAGGGACGTCGTGGCTACACCTTC
>.|TRBJ2-4|.|TRBV11-2
CASSPRQGLAKNIQYF
TGTGCCAGCAGCCCTCGGCAGGGGCTAGCCAAAAACATTCAGTACTTC
>.|TRBJ2-5|.|TRBV6-6
CASSYSGETQYF
TGTGCCAGCAGTTACTCGGGTGAGACCCAGTACTTC
>.|TRBJ2-2|.|TRBV12-5
CASGFWGLGTGELFF
TGTGCTAGTGGTTTTTGGGGACTTGGCACCGGGGAGCTGTTTTTT
>.|TRBJ1-3|.|TRBV6-6
CASSPSSGNTIYF
TGTGCCAGCAGCCCTAGCTCTGGAAACACCATATATTTT
>.|TRBJ1-2|.|TRBV6-5
CASSYGEHGMEGYTF
TGTGCCAGCAGTTACGGGGAGCACGGGATGGAGGGCTACACCTTC
>.|TRBJ1-3|few|TRBV11-2
CASSRTGSNTIYF
TGTGCCAGCAGCCGAACAGGGAGCAACACCATATATTTT
>TRBD1|TRBJ1-1|.|TRBV7-3
CASSLRDRGEAFF
TGTGCCAGCAGCCTCCGGGACAGGGGTGAAGCTTTCTTT